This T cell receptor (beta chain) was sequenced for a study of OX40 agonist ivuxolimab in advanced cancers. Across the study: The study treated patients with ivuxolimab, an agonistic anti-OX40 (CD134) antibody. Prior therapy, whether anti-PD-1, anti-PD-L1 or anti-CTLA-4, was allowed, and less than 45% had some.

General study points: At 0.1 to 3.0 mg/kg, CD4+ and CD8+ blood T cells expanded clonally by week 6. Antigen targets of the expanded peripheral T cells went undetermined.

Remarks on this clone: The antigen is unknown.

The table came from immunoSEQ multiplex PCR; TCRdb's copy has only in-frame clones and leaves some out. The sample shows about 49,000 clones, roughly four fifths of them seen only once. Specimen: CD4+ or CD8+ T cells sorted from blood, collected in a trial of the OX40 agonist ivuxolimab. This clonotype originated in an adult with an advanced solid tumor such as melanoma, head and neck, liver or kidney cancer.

The CDR3 sequence is CSVLSYGYTF. CDR3 bases: TGCAGTGTGCTATCCTATGGCTACACCTTC. The chain recombines TRBV29-1 with TRBJ1-2; no definite D call. Per the germline V gene, CDR1 is SQVTM and CDR2 is ANQGSEA. The CDR3 consists of 10 residues.